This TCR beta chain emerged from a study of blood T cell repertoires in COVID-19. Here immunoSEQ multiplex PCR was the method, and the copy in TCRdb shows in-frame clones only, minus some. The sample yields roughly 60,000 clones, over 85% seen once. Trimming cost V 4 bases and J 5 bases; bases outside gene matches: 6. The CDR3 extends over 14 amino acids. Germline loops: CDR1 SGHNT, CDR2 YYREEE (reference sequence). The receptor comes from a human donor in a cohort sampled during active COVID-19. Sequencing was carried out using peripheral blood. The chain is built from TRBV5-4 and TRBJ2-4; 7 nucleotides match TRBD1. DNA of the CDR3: TGTGCCAGCAGCCCGGACAGGCTAGAAAACATTCAGTACTTC. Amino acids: CASSPDRLENIQYF.